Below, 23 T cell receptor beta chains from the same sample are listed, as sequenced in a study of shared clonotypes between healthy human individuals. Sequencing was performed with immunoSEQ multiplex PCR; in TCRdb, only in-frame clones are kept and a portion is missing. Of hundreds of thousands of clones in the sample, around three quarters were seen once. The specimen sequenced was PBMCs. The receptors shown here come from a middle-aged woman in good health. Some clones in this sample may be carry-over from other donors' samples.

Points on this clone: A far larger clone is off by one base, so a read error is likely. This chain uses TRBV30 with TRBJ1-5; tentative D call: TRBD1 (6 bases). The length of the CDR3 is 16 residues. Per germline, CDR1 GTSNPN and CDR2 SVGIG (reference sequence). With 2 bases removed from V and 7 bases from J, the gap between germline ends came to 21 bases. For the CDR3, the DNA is TGTGCCTGGAGTAGCGGCGGGGGGCAGGAGAACCAGCCCCAGCATTTT. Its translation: CAWSSGGGQENQPQHF. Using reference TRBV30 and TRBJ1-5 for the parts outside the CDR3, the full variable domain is SQTIHQWPATLVQPVGSPLSLECTVEGTSNPNLYWYRQAAGRGLQLLFYSVGIGQISSEVPQNLSASRPQDRQFILSSKKLLLSDSGFYLCAWSSGGGQENQPQHFGDGTRLSIL.

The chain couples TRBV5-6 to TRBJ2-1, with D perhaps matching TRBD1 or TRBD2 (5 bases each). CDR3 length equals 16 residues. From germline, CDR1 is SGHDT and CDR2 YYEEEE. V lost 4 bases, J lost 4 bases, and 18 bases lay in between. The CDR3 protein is CASSRGRGQIYNEQFF. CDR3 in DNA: TGTGCCAGCAGCCGGGGCCGCGGCCAGATATACAATGAGCAGTTCTTC.

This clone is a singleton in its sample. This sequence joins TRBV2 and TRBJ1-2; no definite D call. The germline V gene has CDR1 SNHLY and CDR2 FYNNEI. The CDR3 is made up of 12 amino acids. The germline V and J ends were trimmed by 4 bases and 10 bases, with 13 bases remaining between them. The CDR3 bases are TGTGCCAGCAGTGCAGAGATACCTTTCTACACCTTC. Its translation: CASSAEIPFYTF.

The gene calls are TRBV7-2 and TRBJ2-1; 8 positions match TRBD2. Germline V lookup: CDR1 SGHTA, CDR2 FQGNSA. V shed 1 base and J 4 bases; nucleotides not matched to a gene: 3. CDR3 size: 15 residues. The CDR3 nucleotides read TGTGCCAGCAGCTTAGAGGAGCGGGAGTACAATGAGCAGTTCTTC. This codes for CASSLEEREYNEQFF.

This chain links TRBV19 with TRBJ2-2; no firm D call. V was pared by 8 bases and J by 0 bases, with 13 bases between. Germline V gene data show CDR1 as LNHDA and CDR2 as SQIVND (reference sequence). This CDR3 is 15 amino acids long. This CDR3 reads CASHRAGANTGELFF. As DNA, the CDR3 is TGTGCCAGTCATCGGGCAGGAGCGAACACCGGGGAGCTGTTTTTT. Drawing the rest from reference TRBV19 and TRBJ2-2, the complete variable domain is DGGITQSPKYLFRKEGQNVTLSCEQNLNHDAMYWYRQDPGQGLRLIYYSQIVNDFQKGDIAEGYSVSREKKESFPLTVTSAQKNPTAFYLCASHRAGANTGELFFGEGSRLTVL.

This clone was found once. Written as DNA, the CDR3 is TGTGCCAGCAGCCCAAACACCGGGACTAGCGGCACCGGGGAGCTGTTTTTT. Translating it yields CASSPNTGTSGTGELFF. V is TRBV11-1 and J is TRBJ2-2; TRBD2 matches 11 bases. Germline values: CDR1 SGHAT, CDR2 FQDESV (reference sequence). This CDR3 is 17 amino acids long. V lost 5 bases and J lost 4; bases outside the gene matches: 9.

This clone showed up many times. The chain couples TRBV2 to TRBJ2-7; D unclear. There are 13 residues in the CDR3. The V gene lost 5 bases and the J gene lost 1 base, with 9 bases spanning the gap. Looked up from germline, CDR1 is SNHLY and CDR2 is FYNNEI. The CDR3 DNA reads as TGTGCCAGCAGTTCCAACTGGTCCTACGAGCAGTACTTC. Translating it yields CASSSNWSYEQYF. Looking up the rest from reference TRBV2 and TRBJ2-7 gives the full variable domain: EPEVTQTPSHQVTQMGQEVILRCVPISNHLYFYWYRQILGQKVEFLVSFYNNEISEKSEIFDDQFSVERPDGSNFTLKIRSTKLEDSAMYFCASSSNWSYEQYFGPGTRLTVT.

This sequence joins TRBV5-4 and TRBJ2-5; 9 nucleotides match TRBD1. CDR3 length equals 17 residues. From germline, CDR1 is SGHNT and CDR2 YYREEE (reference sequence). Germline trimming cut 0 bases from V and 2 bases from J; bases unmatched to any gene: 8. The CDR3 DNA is TGTGCCAGCAGCTTGGGGGCACCGGGACAGGGACAAGAGACCCAGTACTTC. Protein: CASSLGAPGQGQETQYF.

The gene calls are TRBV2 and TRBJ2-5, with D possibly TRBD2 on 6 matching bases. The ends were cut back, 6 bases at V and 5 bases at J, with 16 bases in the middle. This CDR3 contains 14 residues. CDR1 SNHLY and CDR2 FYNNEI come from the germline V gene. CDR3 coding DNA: TGTGCCAGCAGAAGGGACTTCGGGATGGAGACCCAGTACTTC. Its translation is CASRRDFGMETQYF.

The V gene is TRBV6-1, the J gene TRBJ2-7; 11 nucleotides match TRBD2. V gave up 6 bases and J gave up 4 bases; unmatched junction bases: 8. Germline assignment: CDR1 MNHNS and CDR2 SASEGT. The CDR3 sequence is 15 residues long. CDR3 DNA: TGTGCCAGCAGAGAGGGACTAGCGGAGACGTACGAGCAGTACTTC. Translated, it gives CASREGLAETYEQYF.

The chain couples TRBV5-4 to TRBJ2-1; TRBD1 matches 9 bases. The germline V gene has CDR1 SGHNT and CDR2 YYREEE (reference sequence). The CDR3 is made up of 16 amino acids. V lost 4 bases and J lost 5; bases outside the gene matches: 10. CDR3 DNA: TGTGCCAGCAGCCTTCCCCCGGGACAGGGAAACAATGAGCAGTTCTTC. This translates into CASSLPPGQGNNEQFF.

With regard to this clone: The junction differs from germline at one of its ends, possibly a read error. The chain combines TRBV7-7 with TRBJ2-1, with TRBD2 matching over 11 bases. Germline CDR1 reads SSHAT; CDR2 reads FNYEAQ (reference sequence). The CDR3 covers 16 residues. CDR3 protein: CASSLATSGGLNEQFF. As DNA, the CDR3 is TGTGCTAGCAGCTTGGCTACTAGCGGGGGATTGAATGAGCAGTTCTTC.

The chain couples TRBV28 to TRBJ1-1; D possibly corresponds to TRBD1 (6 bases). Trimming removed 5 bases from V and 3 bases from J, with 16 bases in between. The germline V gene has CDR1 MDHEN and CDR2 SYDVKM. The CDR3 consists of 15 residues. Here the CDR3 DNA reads TGTGCCAGCAGTGAACAGGGATGGGCGGACACTGAAGCTTTCTTT. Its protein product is CASSEQGWADTEAFF.

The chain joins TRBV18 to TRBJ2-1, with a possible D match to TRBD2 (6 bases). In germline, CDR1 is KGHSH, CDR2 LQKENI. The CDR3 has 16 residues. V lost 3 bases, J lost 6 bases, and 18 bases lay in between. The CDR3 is CASSPAGSGPANEQFF. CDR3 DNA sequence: TGTGCCAGCTCACCTGCCGGGAGCGGGCCGGCCAATGAGCAGTTCTTC.

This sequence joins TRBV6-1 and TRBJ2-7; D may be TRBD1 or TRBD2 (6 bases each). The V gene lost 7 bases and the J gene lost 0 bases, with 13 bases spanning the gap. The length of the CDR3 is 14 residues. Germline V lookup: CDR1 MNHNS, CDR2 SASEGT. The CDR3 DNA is TGTGCCAGCAAGGGGGAGGTAAGCTCCTACGAGCAGTACTTC. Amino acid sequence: CASKGEVSSYEQYF.

The CDR3 is CASTLGQGLNIQYF. The CDR3 region has the DNA TGTGCCAGCACCCTGGGACAGGGCCTAAACATTCAGTACTTC. This rearrangement joins TRBV2 to TRBJ2-4, with 9 bases fitting TRBD1. The CDR3 runs 14 residues. V was clipped by 7 bases and J by 6 bases; unmatched bases: 7. Germline V gene data show CDR1 as SNHLY and CDR2 as FYNNEI.

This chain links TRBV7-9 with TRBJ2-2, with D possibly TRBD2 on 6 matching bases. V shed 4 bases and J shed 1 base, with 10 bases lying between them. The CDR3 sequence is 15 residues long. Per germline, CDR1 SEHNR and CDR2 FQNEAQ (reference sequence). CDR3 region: CASSWEELNTGELFF. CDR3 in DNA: TGTGCCAGCAGCTGGGAGGAGTTGAACACCGGGGAGCTGTTTTTT. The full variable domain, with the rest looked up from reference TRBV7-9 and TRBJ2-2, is DTGVSQNPRHKITKRGQNVTFRCDPISEHNRLYWYRQTLGQGPEFLTYFQNEAQLEKSRLLSDRFSAERPKGSFSTLEIQRTEQGDSAMYLCASSWEELNTGELFFGEGSRLTVL.

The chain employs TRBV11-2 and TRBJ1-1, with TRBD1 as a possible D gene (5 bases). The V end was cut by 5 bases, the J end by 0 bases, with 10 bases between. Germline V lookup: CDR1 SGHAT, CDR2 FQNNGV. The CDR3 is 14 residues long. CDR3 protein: CASSPDRLNTEAFF. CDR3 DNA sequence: TGTGCCAGCAGCCCAGACAGACTGAACACTGAAGCTTTCTTT. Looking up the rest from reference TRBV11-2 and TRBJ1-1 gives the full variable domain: EAGVAQSPRYKIIEKRQSVAFWCNPISGHATLYWYQQILGQGPKLLIQFQNNGVVDDSQLPKDRFSAERLKGVDSTLKIQPAKLEDSAVYLCASSPDRLNTEAFFGQGTRLTVV.

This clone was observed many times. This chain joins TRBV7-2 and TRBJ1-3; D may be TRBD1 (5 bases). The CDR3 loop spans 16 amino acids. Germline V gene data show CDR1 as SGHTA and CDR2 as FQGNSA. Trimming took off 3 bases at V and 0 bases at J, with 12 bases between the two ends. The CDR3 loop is CASSFRGLRSGNTIYF. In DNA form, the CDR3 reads TGTGCCAGCAGCTTTAGGGGCCTTCGCTCTGGAAACACCATATATTTT. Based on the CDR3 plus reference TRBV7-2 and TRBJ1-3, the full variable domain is GAGVSQSPSNKVTEKGKDVELRCDPISGHTALYWYRQSLGQGLEFLIYFQGNSAPDKSGLPSDRFSAERTGGSVSTLTIQRTQQEDSAVYLCASSFRGLRSGNTIYFGEGSWLTVV.

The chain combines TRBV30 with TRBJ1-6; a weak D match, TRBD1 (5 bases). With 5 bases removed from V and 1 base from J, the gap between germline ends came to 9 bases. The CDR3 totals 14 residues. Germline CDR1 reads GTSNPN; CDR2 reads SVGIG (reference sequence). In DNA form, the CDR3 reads TGTGCCTGGGGGGGGAGTTCCTATAATTCACCCCTCCACTTT. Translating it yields CAWGGSSYNSPLHF.

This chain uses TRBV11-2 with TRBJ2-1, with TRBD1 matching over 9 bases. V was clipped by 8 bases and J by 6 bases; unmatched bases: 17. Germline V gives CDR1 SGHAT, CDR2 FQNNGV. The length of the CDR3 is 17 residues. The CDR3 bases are TGTGCCAGCGGATCCACTGCCGGGACAGGGTTCCTCAATGAGCAGTTCTTC. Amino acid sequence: CASGSTAGTGFLNEQFF.

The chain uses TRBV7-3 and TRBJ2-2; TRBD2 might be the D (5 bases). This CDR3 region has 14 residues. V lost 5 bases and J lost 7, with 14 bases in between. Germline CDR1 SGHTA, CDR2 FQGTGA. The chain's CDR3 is CASSRVYEGGELFF. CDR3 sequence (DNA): TGTGCCAGCAGCCGGGTGTACGAGGGCGGGGAGCTGTTTTTT. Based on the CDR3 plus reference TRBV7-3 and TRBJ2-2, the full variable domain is GAGVSQTPSNKVTEKGKYVELRCDPISGHTALYWYRQSLGQGPEFLIYFQGTGAADDSGLPNDRFFAVRPEGSVSTLKIQRTERGDSAVYLCASSRVYEGGELFFGEGSRLTVL.

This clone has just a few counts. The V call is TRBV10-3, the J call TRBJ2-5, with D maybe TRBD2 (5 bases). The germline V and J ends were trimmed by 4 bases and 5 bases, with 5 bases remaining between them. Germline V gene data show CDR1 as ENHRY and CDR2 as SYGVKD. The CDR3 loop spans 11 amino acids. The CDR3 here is CAISAGETQYF. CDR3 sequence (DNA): TGTGCCATCAGTGCGGGGGAGACCCAGTACTTC.